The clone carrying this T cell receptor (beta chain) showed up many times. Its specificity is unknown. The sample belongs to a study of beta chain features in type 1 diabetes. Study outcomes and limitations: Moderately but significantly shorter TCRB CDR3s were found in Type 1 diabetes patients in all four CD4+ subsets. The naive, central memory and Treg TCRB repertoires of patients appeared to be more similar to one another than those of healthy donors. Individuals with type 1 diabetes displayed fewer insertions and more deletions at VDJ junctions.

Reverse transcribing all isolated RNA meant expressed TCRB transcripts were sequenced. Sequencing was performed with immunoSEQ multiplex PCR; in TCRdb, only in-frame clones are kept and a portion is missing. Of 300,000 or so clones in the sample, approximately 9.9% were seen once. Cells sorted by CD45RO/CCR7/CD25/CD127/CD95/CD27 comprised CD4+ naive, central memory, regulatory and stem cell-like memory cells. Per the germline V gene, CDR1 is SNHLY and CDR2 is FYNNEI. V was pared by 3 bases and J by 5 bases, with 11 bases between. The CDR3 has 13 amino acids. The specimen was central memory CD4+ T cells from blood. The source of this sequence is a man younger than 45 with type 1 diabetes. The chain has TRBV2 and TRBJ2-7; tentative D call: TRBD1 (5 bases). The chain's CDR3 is CASSDRVKDEQYF. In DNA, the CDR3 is TGTGCCAGCAGTGACAGGGTAAAAGACGAGCAGTACTTC.